Included here is one T cell receptor beta chain sequence, with context. The antigen is unknown. Every TCR cDNA molecule bore a unique molecular identifier. From the 5' RACE reads, TCRdb called clonotypes with MiXCR, one entry per CDR3 protein. Here the sample spans tens of thousands of distinct CDR3 sequences, roughly 13% being singletons. The time point here: sample taken at primary tumor resection. Unsorted whole RNA from tumor, nontumor lung or frozen PBMC underwent sequencing. The donors, roughly 70 patients with untreated early-stage non-small cell lung cancer, provided the samples. The sample comes from a study of spatial heterogeneity in lung cancer. Findings and limits, study-wide: Tumor TCRs that were ubiquitous and expanded showed up in blood more at resection than follow-up.

There are 15 residues in the CDR3. Looked up from germline, CDR1 is SNHLY and CDR2 is FYNNEI. V trimming: 7 bases; J trimming: 2 bases; junction bases outside the gene matches: 9. The specimen comprised PBMCs, sampled at surgery. The receptor comes from a male donor with early-stage non-small cell lung cancer. This rearrangement joins TRBV2 to TRBJ2-3; 7 nucleotides align to TRBD2. In DNA form, the CDR3 reads TGTGCCAGCAACAGACGGGGGGTCAACACAGATACGCAGTATTTT. It codes for CASNRRGVNTDTQYF.